The sequence of this T cell receptor (beta chain) was determined in a study of low-dose radiotherapy and immunotherapy resistance in tumors. Study summary: Per fraction, Cohort 2 was given 1 Gy every two weeks, accumulating a total of 13 Gy over 26 weeks. Aspirin 300 mg, taken orally and daily, was given to patients for four cycles from cycle 1 day 1.

Time point described: after trial treatment. Treatment defined: LDRT plus nivolumab, ipilimumab, low-dose cyclophosphamide and aspirin (RACIN trial). Gene-specific TRAV and TRBV primers were used for first-strand cDNA, covering alpha and beta chains. TCR amplification used about 20 PCR cycles, a constant-region primer and a V-primer adapter. TCRdb reprocessed the reads via MiXCR and lists one record per CDR3 protein. The table records 95,000 to 100,000 distinct CDR3 sequences, roughly 20% of them present only once. In this sample, this clonotype turned up many times. The germline CDR1 and CDR2 sequences are SEHNR and FQNEAQ (reference sequence). The CDR3 runs 16 residues. V dropped 5 bases and J dropped 5; count of bases not matched to a gene: 11.

This sequence originates from a male donor with prostate cancer. The sequenced sample was PBMCs, obtained after low-dose radiotherapy plus immunotherapy. The genes are TRBV7-9 and TRBJ2-3; 9 positions match TRBD1. The CDR3 loop reads CASSAEPGQGRDTQYF. The CDR3 DNA follows: TGTGCCAGCAGCGCCGAGCCGGGACAGGGTAGAGATACGCAGTATTTT.